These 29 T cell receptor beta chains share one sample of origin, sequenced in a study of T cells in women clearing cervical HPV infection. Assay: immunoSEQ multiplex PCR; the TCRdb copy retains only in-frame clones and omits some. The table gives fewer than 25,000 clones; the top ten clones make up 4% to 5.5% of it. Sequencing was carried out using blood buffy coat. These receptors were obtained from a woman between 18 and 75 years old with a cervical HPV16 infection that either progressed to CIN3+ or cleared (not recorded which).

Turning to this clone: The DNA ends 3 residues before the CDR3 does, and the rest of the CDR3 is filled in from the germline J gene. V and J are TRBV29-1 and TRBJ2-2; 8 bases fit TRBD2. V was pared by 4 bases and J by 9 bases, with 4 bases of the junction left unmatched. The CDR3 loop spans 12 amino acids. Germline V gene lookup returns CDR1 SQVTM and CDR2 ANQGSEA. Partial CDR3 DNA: TGCAGCGTTGGGACTAGCTGGCGGGAG. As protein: CSVGTSWRE. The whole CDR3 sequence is CSVGTSWRELFF.

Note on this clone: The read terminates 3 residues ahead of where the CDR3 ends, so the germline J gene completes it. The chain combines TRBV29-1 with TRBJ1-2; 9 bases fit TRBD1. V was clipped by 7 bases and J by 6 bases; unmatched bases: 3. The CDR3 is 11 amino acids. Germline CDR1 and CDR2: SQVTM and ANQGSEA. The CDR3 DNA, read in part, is TGCAGCGCTAGACAGGGGGATGGC. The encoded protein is CSARQGDG. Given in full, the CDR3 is CSARQGDGYTF.

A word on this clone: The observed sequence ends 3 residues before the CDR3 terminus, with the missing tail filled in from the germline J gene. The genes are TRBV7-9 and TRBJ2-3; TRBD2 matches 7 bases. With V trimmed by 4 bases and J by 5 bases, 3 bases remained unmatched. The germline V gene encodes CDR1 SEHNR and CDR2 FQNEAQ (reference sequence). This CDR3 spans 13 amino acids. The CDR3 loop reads CASSYGGLDTQYF. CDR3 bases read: TGTGCCAGCAGCTACGGGGGGTTAGATACG. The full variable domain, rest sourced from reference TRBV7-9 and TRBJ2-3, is DTGVSQNPRHKITKRGQNVTFRCDPISEHNRLYWYRQTLGQGPEFLTYFQNEAQLEKSRLLSDRFSAERPKGSFSTLEIQRTEQGDSAMYLCASSYGGLDTQYFGPGTRLTVL.

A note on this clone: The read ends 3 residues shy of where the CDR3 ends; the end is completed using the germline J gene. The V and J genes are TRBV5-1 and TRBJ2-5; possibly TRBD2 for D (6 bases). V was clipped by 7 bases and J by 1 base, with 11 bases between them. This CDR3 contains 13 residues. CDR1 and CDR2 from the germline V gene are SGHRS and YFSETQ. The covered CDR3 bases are TGCGCCAGCGCGGGTAGCGGCCAAGAGACC. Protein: CASAGSGQET. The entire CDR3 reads CASAGSGQETQYF. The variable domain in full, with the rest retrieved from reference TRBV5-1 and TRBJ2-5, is KAGVTQTPRYLIKTRGQQVTLSCSPISGHRSVSWYQQTPGQGLQFLFEYFSETQRNKGNFPGRFSGRQFSNSRSEMNVSTLELGDSALYLCASAGSGQETQYFGPGTRLLVL.

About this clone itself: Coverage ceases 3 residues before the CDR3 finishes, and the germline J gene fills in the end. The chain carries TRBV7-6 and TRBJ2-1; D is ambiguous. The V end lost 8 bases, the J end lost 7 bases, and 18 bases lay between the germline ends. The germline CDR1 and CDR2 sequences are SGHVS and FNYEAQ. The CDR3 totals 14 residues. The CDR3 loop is CASGNVGLENEQFF. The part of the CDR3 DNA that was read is TGTGCCAGCGGAAACGTTGGGCTTGAAAATGAG.

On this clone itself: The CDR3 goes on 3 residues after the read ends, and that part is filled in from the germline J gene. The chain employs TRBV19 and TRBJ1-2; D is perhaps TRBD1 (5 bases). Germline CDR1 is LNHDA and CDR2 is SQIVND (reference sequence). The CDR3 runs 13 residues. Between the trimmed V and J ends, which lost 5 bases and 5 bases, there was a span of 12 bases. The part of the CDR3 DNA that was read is TGTGCCAGTAGTCCCCAGGGATTTTATGGC. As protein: CASSPQGFYG. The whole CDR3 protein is CASSPQGFYGYTF.

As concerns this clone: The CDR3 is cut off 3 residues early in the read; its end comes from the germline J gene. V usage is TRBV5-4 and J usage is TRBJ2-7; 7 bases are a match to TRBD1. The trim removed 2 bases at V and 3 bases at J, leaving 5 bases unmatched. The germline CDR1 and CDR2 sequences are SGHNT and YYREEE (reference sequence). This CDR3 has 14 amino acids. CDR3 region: CASSLGTDYYEQYF. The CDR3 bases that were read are TGTGCCAGCAGCTTAGGGACAGACTACTACGAG.

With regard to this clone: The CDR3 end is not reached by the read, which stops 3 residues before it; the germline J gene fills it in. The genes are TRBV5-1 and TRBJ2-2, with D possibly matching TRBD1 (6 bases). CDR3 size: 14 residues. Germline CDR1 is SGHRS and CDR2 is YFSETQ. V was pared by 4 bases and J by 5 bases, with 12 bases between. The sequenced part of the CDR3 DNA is TGCGCCAGCAGCCCTGGGACAAATACCGGGGAG. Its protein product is CASSPGTNTGE. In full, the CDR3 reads CASSPGTNTGELFF.

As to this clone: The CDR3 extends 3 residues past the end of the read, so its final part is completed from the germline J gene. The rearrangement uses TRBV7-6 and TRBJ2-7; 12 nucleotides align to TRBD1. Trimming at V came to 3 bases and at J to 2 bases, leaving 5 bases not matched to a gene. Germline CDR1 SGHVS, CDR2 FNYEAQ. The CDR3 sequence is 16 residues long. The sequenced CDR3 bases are TGTGCCAGCAGCTTCGCGGGACAGGGGGCGGCCTACGAG. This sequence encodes CASSFAGQGAAYE. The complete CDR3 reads CASSFAGQGAAYEQYF.

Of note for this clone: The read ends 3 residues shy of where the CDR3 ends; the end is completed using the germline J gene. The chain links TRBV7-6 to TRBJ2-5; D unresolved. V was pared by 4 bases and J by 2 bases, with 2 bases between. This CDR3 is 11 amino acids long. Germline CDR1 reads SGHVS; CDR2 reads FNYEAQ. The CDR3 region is CASSSQETQYF. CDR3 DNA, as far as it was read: TGTGCCAGCAGCTCTCAAGAGACC.

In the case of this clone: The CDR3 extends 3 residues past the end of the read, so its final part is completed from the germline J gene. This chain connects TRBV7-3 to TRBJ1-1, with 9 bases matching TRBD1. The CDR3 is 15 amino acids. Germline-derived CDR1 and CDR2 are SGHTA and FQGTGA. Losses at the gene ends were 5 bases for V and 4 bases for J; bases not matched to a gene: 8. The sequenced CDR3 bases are TGTGCCAGCAGCGGACCAGCGACAGGGGGCACTGAA. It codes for CASSGPATGGTE. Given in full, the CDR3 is CASSGPATGGTEAFF.

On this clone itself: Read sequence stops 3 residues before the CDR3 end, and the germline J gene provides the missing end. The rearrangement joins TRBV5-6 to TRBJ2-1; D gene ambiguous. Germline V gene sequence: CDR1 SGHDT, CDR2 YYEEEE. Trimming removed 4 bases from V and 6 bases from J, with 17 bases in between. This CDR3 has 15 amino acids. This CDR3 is CASSRRQNSPNEQFF. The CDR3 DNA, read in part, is TGTGCCAGCAGCCGCAGACAAAATTCACCCAATGAG.

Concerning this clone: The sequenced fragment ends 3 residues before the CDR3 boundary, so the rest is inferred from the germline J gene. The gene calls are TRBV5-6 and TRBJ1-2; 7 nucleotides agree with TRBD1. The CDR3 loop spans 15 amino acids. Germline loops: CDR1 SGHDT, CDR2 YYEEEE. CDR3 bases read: TGTGCCAGCAGCCGCAGGGGGACAGATATATATTGC. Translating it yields CASSRRGTDIYC. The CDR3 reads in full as CASSRRGTDIYCYTF.

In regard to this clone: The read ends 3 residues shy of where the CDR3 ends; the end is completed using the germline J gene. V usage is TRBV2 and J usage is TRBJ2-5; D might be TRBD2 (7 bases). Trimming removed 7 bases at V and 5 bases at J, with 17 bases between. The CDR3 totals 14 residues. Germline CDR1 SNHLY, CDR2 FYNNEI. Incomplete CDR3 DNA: TGTGCCAGCATAGGGGGGGGGCGGTTTGAGACC. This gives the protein CASIGGGRFET. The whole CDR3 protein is CASIGGGRFETQYF.

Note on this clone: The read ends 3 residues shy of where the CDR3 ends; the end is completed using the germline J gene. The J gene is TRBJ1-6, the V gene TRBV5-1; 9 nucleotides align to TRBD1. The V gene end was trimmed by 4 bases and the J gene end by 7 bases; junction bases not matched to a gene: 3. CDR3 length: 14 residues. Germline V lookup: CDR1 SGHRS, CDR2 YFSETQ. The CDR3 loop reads CASSPGQGNSPLHF. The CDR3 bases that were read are TGCGCCAGCAGCCCCGGACAGGGGAATTCACCC.

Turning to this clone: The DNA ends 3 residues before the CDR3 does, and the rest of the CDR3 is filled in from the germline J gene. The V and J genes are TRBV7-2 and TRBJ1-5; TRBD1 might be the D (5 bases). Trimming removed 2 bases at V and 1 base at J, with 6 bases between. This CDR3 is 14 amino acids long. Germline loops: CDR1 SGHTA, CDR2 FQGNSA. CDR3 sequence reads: CASSLRGSNQPQHF. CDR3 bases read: TGTGCCAGCAGCTTAAGGGGCAGCAATCAGCCC. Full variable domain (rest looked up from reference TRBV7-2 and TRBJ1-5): GAGVSQSPSNKVTEKGKDVELRCDPISGHTALYWYRQSLGQGLEFLIYFQGNSAPDKSGLPSDRFSAERTGGSVSTLTIQRTQQEDSAVYLCASSLRGSNQPQHFGDGTRLSIL.

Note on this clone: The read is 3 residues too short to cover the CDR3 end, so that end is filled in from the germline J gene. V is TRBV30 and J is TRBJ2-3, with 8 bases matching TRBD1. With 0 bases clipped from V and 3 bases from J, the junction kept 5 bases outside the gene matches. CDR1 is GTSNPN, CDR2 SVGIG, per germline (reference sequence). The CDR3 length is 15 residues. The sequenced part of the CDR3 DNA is TGTGCCTGGAGTGTCAGGGGGCGCAGGACAGATACG. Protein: CAWSVRGRRTDT. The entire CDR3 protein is CAWSVRGRRTDTQYF.

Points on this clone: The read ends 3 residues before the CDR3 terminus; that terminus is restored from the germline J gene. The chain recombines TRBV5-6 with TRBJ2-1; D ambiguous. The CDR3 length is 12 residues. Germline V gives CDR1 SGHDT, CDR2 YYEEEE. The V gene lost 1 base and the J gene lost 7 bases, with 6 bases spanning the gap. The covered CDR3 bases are TGTGCCAGCAGCTTGTTCGGGAATGAG. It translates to CASSLFGNE. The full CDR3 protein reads CASSLFGNEQFF.

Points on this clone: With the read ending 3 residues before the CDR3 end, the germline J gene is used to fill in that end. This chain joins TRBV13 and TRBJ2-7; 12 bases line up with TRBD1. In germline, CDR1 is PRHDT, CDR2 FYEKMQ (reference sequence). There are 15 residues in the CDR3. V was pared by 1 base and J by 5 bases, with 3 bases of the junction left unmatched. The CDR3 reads CASSLAGTGGDEQYF. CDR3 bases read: TGTGCCAGCAGCTTAGCCGGGACAGGGGGCGACGAG.

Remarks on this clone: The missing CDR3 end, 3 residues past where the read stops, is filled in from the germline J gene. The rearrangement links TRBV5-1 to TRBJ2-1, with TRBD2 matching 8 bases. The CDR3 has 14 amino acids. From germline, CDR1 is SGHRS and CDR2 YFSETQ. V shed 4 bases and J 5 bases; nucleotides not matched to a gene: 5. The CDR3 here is CASSQRTSNNEQFF. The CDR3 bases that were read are TGCGCCAGCAGCCAACGGACTAGCAACAATGAG.

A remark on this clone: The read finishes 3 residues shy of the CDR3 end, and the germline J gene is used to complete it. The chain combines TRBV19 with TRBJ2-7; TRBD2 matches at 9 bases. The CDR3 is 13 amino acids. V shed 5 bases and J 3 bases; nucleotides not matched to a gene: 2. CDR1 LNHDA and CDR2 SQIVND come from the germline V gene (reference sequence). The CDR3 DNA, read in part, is TGTGCCAGTAGTCTAGCGGGGAGCTACGAG. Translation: CASSLAGSYE. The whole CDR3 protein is CASSLAGSYEQYF.

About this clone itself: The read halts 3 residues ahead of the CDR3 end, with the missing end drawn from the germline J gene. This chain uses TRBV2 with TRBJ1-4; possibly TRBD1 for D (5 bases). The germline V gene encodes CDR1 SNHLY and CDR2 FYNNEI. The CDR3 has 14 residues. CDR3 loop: CASRKRQGNSPLFF. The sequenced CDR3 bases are TGTGCCAGCAGAAAGAGGCAGGGAAATTCACCA.

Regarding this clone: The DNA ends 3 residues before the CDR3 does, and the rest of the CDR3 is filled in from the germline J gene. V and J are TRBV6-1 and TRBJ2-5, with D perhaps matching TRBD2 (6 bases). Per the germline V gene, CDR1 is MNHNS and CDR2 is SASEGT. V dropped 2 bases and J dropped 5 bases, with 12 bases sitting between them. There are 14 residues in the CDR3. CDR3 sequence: CASSETWAGETQYF. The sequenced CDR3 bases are TGTGCCAGCAGTGAAACCTGGGCGGGGGAGACC.

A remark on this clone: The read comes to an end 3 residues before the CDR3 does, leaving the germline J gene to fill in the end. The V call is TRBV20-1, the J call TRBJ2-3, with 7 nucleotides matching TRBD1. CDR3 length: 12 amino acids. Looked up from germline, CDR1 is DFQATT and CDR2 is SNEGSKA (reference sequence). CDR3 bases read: TGCAGTGCTAGGGGACAGACTGAGACG. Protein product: CSARGQTET. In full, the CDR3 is CSARGQTETQYF.

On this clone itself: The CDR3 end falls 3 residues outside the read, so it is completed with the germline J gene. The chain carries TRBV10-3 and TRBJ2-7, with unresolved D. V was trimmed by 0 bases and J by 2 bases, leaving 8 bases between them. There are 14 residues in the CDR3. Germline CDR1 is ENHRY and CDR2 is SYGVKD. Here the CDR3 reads CAISESNSPYEQYF. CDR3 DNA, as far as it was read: TGTGCCATCAGTGAGTCTAACAGTCCCTACGAG.

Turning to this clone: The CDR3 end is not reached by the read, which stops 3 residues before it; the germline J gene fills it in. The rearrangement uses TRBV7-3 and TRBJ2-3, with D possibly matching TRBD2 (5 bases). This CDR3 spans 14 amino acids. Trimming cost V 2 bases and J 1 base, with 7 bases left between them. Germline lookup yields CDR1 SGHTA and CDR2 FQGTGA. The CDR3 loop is CASSLYGGTDTQYF. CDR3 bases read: TGTGCCAGCAGCTTATACGGGGGCACAGATACG.

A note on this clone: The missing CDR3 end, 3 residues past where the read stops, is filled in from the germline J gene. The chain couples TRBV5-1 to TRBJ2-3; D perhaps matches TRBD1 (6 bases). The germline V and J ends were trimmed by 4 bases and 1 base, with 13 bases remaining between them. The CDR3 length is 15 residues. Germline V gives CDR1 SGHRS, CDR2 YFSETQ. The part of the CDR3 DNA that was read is TGCGCCAGCAGCCAAGGGGGTTATGGCACAGATACG. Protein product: CASSQGGYGTDT. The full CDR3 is CASSQGGYGTDTQYF.

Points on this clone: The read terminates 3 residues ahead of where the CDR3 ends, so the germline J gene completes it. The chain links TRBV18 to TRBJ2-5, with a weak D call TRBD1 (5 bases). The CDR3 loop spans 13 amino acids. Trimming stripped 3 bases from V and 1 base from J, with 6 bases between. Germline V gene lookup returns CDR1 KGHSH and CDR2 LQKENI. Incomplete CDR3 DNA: TGTGCCAGCTCACCGACAGCCCAAGAGACC. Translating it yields CASSPTAQET. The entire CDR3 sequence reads CASSPTAQETQYF.

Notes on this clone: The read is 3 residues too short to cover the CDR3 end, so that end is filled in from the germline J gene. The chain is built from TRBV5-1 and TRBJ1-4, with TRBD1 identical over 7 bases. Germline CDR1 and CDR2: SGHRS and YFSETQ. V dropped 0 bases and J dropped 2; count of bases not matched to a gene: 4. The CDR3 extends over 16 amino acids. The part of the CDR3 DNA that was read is TGCGCCAGCAGCTTGGCCGGAGGGGGCACTAATGAAAAA. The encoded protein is CASSLAGGGTNEK. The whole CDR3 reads CASSLAGGGTNEKLFF.